The 23 T cell receptor beta chains listed next were all sequenced from one sample in a study of technical replicates of blood from a few donors (dated by TCRdb to the late 2010s). Library creation used the immunoSEQ multiplex PCR assay. In its TCRdb copy, this immuneACCESS table keeps in-frame sequences only and misses some clones. Where compared with another copy, unresolved V genes explain less than half of these, and the others have no known cause. In this sample the table shows 74,000 or so clones, 96% of which occur a single time. Roughly 0.3% of the sample lies in the top ten. Source material: T cells isolated from PBMCs. These receptors were taken from a human donor in good health.

V and J are TRBV27 and TRBJ2-7, with 10 bases aligning to TRBD1. Germline-derived CDR1 and CDR2 are MNHEY and SMNVEV (reference sequence). This CDR3 comprises 16 residues. The V and J ends lost 7 bases and 0 bases, in that order; junction bases with no gene match: 9. CDR3 amino acids: CASKNTGQGSSYEQYF. The CDR3 DNA reads TGTGCCAGCAAAAATACGGGACAGGGGAGCTCCTACGAGCAGTACTTC.

This chain joins TRBV27 and TRBJ2-7; TRBD2 matches at 7 bases. Trimming cost V 3 bases and J 0 bases; bases outside gene matches: 5. CDR3 length: 15 amino acids. Germline assignment: CDR1 MNHEY and CDR2 SMNVEV (reference sequence). CDR3 in amino acids: CASSFGRGSSYEQYF. In DNA form, the CDR3 reads TGTGCCAGCAGTTTCGGGCGGGGGAGCTCCTACGAGCAGTACTTC.

CDR3 in amino acids: CASSSPREGAPYEQYF. The CDR3 DNA reads TGTGCCAGCAGTTCCCCCCGGGAGGGGGCTCCCTACGAGCAGTACTTC. The V call is TRBV28, the J call TRBJ2-7; TRBD2 is a possible D gene (8 bases). Trimming removed 4 bases from V and 2 bases from J, with 18 bases in between. The germline V gene has CDR1 MDHEN and CDR2 SYDVKM. The CDR3 spans 16 residues.

V usage is TRBV5-4 and J usage is TRBJ1-1, with D possibly being TRBD1 (6 bases). CDR1 is SGHNT, CDR2 YYREEE, per germline (reference sequence). V shed 6 bases and J shed 0 bases, with 9 bases lying between them. The CDR3 is made up of 13 amino acids. The CDR3 bases are TGTGCCAGCATCGACAGGCTGAACACTGAAGCTTTCTTT. Its translation: CASIDRLNTEAFF.

V gene TRBV19 combines with J gene TRBJ1-3, with D maybe TRBD1 (5 bases). Germline-derived CDR1 and CDR2 are LNHDA and SQIVND (reference sequence). Trimming took off 6 bases at V and 8 bases at J, with 14 bases between the two ends. The CDR3 totals 13 residues. CDR3 nucleotide sequence: TGTGCCAGTAGGGGTACGGGGGGTTACACCATATATTTT. This sequence encodes CASRGTGGYTIYF.

V is TRBV4-2 and J is TRBJ1-3; TRBD1 matches at 7 bases. V lost 0 bases and J lost 0; bases outside the gene matches: 5. CDR1 is LGHNA and CDR2 is YNFKEQ in the germline V gene. The CDR3 covers 17 residues. For the CDR3, the DNA is TGTGCCAGCAGCCAAGATCACCGGGACAGCTCTGGAAACACCATATATTTT. Protein product: CASSQDHRDSSGNTIYF.

The rearrangement links TRBV15 to TRBJ2-3; 10 bases fit TRBD1. V was clipped by 4 bases and J by 3 bases; unmatched bases: 7. Germline CDR1 is LNHNV and CDR2 is YYDKDF (reference sequence). The CDR3 has 16 residues. Here the CDR3 DNA reads TGTGCCACCAGCACTGGACAGGGGGGATCAACAGATACGCAGTATTTT. Amino acid sequence: CATSTGQGGSTDTQYF.

V and J are TRBV19 and TRBJ2-1, with 9 nucleotides matching TRBD2. The CDR3 is made up of 15 amino acids. CDR1 and CDR2 from the germline V gene are LNHDA and SQIVND (reference sequence). The V and J ends lost 4 bases and 0 bases, in that order; junction bases with no gene match: 1. The CDR3 here is CASSKGLASYNEQFF. The DNA of the CDR3 is TGTGCCAGTAGTAAGGGACTAGCCTCCTACAATGAGCAGTTCTTC.

The gene calls are TRBV5-1 and TRBJ2-3; the match to TRBD2 covers 12 bases. CDR1 SGHRS and CDR2 YFSETQ come from the germline V gene. The junction had 6 bases not matched to a gene; V was cut back by 4 bases and J by 3 bases. This CDR3 spans 16 amino acids. In DNA, the CDR3 is TGCGCCAGCAGCCCCGAACTAGCGGGAGGAACAGATACGCAGTATTTT. Protein: CASSPELAGGTDTQYF.

This clone has just one count. The chain combines TRBV7-3 with TRBJ2-1; perhaps TRBD2 as D (6 bases). This CDR3 is built from 14 residues. Germline V lookup: CDR1 SGHTA, CDR2 FQGTGA. V was trimmed by 5 bases and J by 8 bases, leaving 16 bases between them. CDR3 sequence: CASSPGTRFDEQFF. Written as DNA, the CDR3 is TGTGCCAGCAGCCCGGGGACTCGCTTCGATGAGCAGTTCTTC.

This chain uses TRBV4-2 with TRBJ2-3, with TRBD2 matching over 8 bases. The CDR3 has 17 residues. Trimming at V came to 2 bases and at J to 4 bases, leaving 11 bases not matched to a gene. The V gene's germline CDR1 is LGHNA and CDR2 YNFKEQ. In DNA form, the CDR3 reads TGTGCCAGCAGCCAATTCCTAAATCGCGGGGGGCCAGATACGCAGTATTTT. Amino acid sequence: CASSQFLNRGGPDTQYF.

About this clone itself: This same CDR3 is encoded by further DNA sequences in the sample. The chain uses TRBV5-1 and TRBJ2-7, with D tentatively TRBD2 (5 bases). The V gene's germline CDR1 is SGHRS and CDR2 YFSETQ. Trimming removed 1 base at V and 4 bases at J, with 6 bases between. The CDR3 loop spans 12 amino acids. The CDR3 DNA sequence: TGCGCCAGCAGCTTGTCGGGATACGAGCAGTACTTC. Translation gives CASSLSGYEQYF. The full variable domain, completed using reference TRBV5-1 and TRBJ2-7, is KAGVTQTPRYLIKTRGQQVTLSCSPISGHRSVSWYQQTPGQGLQFLFEYFSETQRNKGNFPGRFSGRQFSNSRSEMNVSTLELGDSALYLCASSLSGYEQYFGPGTRLTVT.

The V call is TRBV6-1, the J call TRBJ1-5; TRBD1 aligns across 9 bases. CDR3 length equals 13 residues. V was pared by 8 bases and J by 7 bases, with 6 bases of the junction left unmatched. Germline loops: CDR1 MNHNS, CDR2 SASEGT. This chain's CDR3 is CASQTGGVQPQHF. The DNA of the CDR3 is TGTGCCAGCCAAACAGGGGGCGTCCAGCCCCAGCATTTT.

The chain joins TRBV11-2 to TRBJ1-1; the D is unclear. The V gene's germline CDR1 is SGHAT and CDR2 FQNNGV. Trimming removed 6 bases from V and 6 bases from J, with 14 bases in between. This CDR3 has 13 residues. The CDR3: CASRLSQGSEAFF. CDR3 coding DNA: TGTGCCAGCAGGCTTAGCCAAGGTTCTGAAGCTTTCTTT.

This clone was observed a single time. The chain links TRBV11-3 to TRBJ2-7, with TRBD2 as a possible D gene (6 bases). The germline V gene encodes CDR1 SGHNT and CDR2 YENEEA. The CDR3 contains 13 residues. V lost 6 bases and J 3 bases, leaving 12 bases between the germline ends. CDR3 amino acids: CASSWGGGYEQYF. The CDR3 bases are TGTGCCAGCAGTTGGGGAGGTGGCTACGAGCAGTACTTC.

The chain links TRBV6-5 to TRBJ1-3, with D hard to call. V was trimmed by 2 bases and J by 0 bases, leaving 5 bases between them. The CDR3 spans 14 residues. Germline-derived CDR1 and CDR2 are MNHEY and SVGAGI. DNA for the CDR3: TGTGCCAGCAGTTACCTCGGCTCTGGAAACACCATATATTTT. Its protein product is CASSYLGSGNTIYF.

This clone was recorded once. The J gene is TRBJ2-1, the V gene TRBV4-1; the match to TRBD2 covers 12 bases. The germline V gene has CDR1 MGHRA and CDR2 YSYEKL. The CDR3 extends over 16 amino acids. After removal of 0 bases from V and 5 bases from J, the junction contained 2 bases not matched to a gene. The DNA of the CDR3 is TGCGCCAGCAGCCAAGATCGGACTAGCGGGAACAATGAGCAGTTCTTC. It translates to CASSQDRTSGNNEQFF.

The chain links TRBV6-6 to TRBJ2-3; 12 nucleotides agree with TRBD2. With V trimmed by 1 base and J by 3 bases, 2 bases remained unmatched. The CDR3 runs 16 residues. Germline V gene data show CDR1 as MNHNY and CDR2 as SVGAGI (reference sequence). The CDR3 DNA sequence: TGTGCCAGCAGTTACTTCGGACTAGCGGGGACAGATACGCAGTATTTT. This gives the protein CASSYFGLAGTDTQYF.

The chain carries TRBV11-3 and TRBJ2-3; D is perhaps TRBD1 (5 bases). Per the germline V gene, CDR1 is SGHNT and CDR2 is YENEEA. V gave up 7 bases and J gave up 1 base, with 12 bases separating them. This CDR3 is built from 14 residues. Here the CDR3 reads CASTLDSRTDTQYF. The CDR3 nucleotides read TGTGCCAGCACCCTTGACAGCCGCACAGATACGCAGTATTTT.

The chain links TRBV6-1 to TRBJ2-7; D is ambiguous. Trimming took off 8 bases at V and 3 bases at J, with 5 bases between the two ends. Germline CDR1 is MNHNS and CDR2 is SASEGT. CDR3 length equals 10 residues. The CDR3 nucleotides are TGTGCCAGCCTCAGCTACGAGCAGTACTTC. Its protein is CASLSYEQYF.

This chain links TRBV4-2 with TRBJ2-7; 8 positions match TRBD1. The CDR3 loop spans 15 amino acids. J gave up 5 bases and V 2 bases, and 8 bases lay outside the gene matches. The germline CDR1 and CDR2 sequences are LGHNA and YNFKEQ. The CDR3 here is CASSQYQGAEDEQYF. The CDR3 DNA sequence: TGTGCCAGCAGCCAATATCAGGGGGCGGAAGACGAGCAGTACTTC.

This clone was observed once. This sequence joins TRBV6-4 and TRBJ1-5, with D perhaps matching TRBD1 (6 bases). From germline, CDR1 is MRHNA and CDR2 SNTAGT. V gave up 3 bases and J gave up 6 bases, with 18 bases separating them. The CDR3 contains 16 residues. The DNA for the CDR3 is TGTGCCAGCAGTGAAGGAAGATACAGGGTGAGTCAGCCCCAGCATTTT. Its translation is CASSEGRYRVSQPQHF.

The J gene is TRBJ1-2, the V gene TRBV5-1; a weak D match, TRBD1 (5 bases). Per the germline V gene, CDR1 is SGHRS and CDR2 is YFSETQ. The CDR3 consists of 13 residues. V dropped 2 bases and J dropped 6 bases, with 11 bases sitting between them. The CDR3 nucleotides are TGCGCCAGCAGCTTAGGGCCAGGGAATGGCTACACCTTC. Translating gives CASSLGPGNGYTF.